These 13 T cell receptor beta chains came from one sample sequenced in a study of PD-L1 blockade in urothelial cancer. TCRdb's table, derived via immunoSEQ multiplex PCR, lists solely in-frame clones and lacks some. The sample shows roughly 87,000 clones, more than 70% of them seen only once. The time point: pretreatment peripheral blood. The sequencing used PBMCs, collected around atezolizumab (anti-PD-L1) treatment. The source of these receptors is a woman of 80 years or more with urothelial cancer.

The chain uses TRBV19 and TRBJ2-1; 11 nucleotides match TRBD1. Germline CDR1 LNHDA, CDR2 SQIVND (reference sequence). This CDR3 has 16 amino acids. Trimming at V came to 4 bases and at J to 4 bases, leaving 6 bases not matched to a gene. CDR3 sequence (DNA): TGTGCCAGTAGTAAGGGGACAGGGGGAAGGTACAATGAGCAGTTCTTC. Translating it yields CASSKGTGGRYNEQFF.

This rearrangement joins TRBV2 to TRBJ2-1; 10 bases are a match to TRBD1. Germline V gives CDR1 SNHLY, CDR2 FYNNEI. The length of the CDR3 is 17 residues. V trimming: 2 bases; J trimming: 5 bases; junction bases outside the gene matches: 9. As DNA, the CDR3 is TGTGCCAGCAGTGAAACTAGGGACAGGGGATTCGACAATGAGCAGTTCTTC. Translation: CASSETRDRGFDNEQFF.

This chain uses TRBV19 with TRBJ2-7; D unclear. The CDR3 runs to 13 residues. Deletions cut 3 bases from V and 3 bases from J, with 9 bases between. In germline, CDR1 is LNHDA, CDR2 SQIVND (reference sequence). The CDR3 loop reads CASSIRRSYEQYF. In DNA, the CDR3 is TGTGCCAGTAGTATCCGACGGAGCTACGAGCAGTACTTC. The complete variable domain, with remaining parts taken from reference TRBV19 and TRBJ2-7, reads DGGITQSPKYLFRKEGQNVTLSCEQNLNHDAMYWYRQDPGQGLRLIYYSQIVNDFQKGDIAEGYSVSREKKESFPLTVTSAQKNPTAFYLCASSIRRSYEQYFGPGTRLTVT.

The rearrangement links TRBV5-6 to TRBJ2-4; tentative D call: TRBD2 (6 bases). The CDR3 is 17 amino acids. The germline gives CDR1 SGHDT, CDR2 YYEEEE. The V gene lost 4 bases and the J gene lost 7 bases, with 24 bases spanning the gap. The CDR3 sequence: CASSPTSAFGRGNIQYF. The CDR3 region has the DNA TGTGCCAGCAGCCCGACATCTGCCTTTGGCCGGGGGAACATTCAGTACTTC.

CDR3 sequence: CATPGQGLLNYGYTF. The CDR3 DNA reads TGTGCCACACCGGGACAGGGACTTTTAAACTATGGCTACACCTTC. The J gene is TRBJ1-2, the V gene TRBV7-9; the match to TRBD1 covers 9 bases. Per germline, CDR1 SEHNR and CDR2 FQNEAQ (reference sequence). The CDR3 has 15 residues. Losses at the gene ends were 10 bases for V and 2 bases for J; bases not matched to a gene: 11. Full variable domain (outside the CDR3, taken from reference TRBV7-9 and TRBJ1-2): DTGVSQNPRHKITKRGQNVTFRCDPISEHNRLYWYRQTLGQGPEFLTYFQNEAQLEKSRLLSDRFSAERPKGSFSTLEIQRTEQGDSAMYLCATPGQGLLNYGYTFGSGTRLTVV.

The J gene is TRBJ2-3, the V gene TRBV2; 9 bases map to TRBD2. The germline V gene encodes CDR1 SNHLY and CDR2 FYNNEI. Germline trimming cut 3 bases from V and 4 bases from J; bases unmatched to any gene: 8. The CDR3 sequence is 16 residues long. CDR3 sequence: CASSDWAGGLADTQYF. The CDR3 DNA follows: TGTGCCAGCAGTGACTGGGCGGGAGGGCTCGCAGATACGCAGTATTTT. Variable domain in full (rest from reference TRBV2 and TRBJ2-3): EPEVTQTPSHQVTQMGQEVILRCVPISNHLYFYWYRQILGQKVEFLVSFYNNEISEKSEIFDDQFSVERPDGSNFTLKIRSTKLEDSAMYFCASSDWAGGLADTQYFGPGTRLTVL.

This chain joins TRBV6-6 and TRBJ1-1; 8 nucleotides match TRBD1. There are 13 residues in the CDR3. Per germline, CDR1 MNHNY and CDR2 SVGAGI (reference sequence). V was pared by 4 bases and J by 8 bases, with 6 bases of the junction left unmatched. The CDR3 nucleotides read TGTGCCAGCAGTTCGGACAGGGTGGCGGAAGCTTTCTTT. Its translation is CASSSDRVAEAFF.

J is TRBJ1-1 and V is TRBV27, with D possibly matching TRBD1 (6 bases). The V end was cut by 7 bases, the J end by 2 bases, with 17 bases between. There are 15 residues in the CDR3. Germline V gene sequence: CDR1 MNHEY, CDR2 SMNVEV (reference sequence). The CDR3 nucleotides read TGTGCCAGCAAAATAACAGGGCTTGCCAACACTGAAGCTTTCTTT. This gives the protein CASKITGLANTEAFF.

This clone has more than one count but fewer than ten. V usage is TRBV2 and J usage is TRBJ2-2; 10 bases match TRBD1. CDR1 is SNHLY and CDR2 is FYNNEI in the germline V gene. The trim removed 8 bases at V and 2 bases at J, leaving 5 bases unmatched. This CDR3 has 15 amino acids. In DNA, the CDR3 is TGTGCCAGCGGCGGACAGGGGGGAAACACCGGGGAGCTGTTTTTT. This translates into CASGGQGGNTGELFF.

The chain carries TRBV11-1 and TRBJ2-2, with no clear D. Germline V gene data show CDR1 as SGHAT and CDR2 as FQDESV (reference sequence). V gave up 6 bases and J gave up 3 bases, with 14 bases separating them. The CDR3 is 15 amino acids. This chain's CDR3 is CASRLSRKYTGELFF. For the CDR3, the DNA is TGTGCCAGCAGACTATCCCGGAAGTACACCGGGGAGCTGTTTTTT.

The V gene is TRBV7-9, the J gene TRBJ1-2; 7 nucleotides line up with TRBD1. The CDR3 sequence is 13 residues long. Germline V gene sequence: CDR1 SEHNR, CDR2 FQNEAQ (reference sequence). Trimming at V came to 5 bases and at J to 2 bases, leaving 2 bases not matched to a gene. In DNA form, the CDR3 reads TGTGCCAGCAGCAGGGGGCTAAACTATGGCTACACCTTC. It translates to CASSRGLNYGYTF.

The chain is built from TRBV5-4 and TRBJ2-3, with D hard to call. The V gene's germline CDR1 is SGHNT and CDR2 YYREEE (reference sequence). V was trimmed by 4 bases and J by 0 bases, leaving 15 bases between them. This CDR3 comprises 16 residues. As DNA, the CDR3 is TGTGCCAGCAGCGTGAATCCGACAATTAGCACAGATACGCAGTATTTT. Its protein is CASSVNPTISTDTQYF.

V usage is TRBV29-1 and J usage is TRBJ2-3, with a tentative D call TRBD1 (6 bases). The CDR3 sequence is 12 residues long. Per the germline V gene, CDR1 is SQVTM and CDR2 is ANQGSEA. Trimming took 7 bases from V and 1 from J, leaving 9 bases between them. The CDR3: CSAYRGTDTQYF. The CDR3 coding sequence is TGCAGCGCATACAGGGGCACAGATACGCAGTATTTT.